This passage covers 10 T cell receptor beta chains from one sample sequenced in a study of early stage breast cancer tumors. Repertoires were generated with immunoSEQ multiplex PCR, while TCRdb's copy carries only in-frame clones and drops some. The sample records some 30,000 clones, around 75% being singletons. The sequenced sample consisted of breast tumor tissue. Every receptor here comes from a person aged 25-39 years with breast cancer.

The genes are TRBV5-1 and TRBJ1-4; the D is unclear. Per germline, CDR1 SGHRS and CDR2 YFSETQ. The CDR3 extends over 15 amino acids. V lost 1 base, J lost 7 bases, and 14 bases lay in between. The CDR3, as DNA: TGCGCCAGCAGCTTGAGAGGAGAGATGGCTGAAAAACTGTTTTTT. Protein: CASSLRGEMAEKLFF.

This clone was counted a few times. This chain connects TRBV18 to TRBJ1-1; 9 bases map to TRBD1. V was clipped by 4 bases and J by 4 bases; unmatched bases: 4. Looked up from germline, CDR1 is KGHSH and CDR2 is LQKENI. The CDR3 length is 14 residues. The DNA for the CDR3 is TGTGCCAGCTCACTCGGGACAGGGTCCACTGAAGCTTTCTTT. The encoded protein is CASSLGTGSTEAFF.

The rearrangement joins TRBV7-2 to TRBJ1-1; D possibly corresponds to TRBD1 (5 bases). Germline lookup yields CDR1 SGHTA and CDR2 FQGNSA. The V and J ends lost 5 bases and 1 base respectively, with 14 bases between them. The CDR3 runs 15 residues. CDR3 amino acids: CASSPRVRGNTEAFF. CDR3 bases: TGTGCCAGCAGCCCCAGGGTCCGGGGGAACACTGAAGCTTTCTTT.

The chain carries TRBV6-5 and TRBJ1-1, with no clear D. Germline V CDR1 and CDR2: MNHEY, SVGAGI. Trimming removed 8 bases from V and 7 bases from J, with 11 bases in between. The CDR3 contains 11 residues. CDR3 amino acids: CASFDGFEAFF. CDR3 bases: TGTGCCAGCTTCGACGGGTTTGAAGCTTTCTTT.

J is TRBJ2-7 and V is TRBV4-2; tentative D call: TRBD2 (6 bases). The CDR3 is 16 amino acids. Trimming removed 0 bases from V and 2 bases from J, with 14 bases in between. Looked up from germline, CDR1 is LGHNA and CDR2 is YNFKEQ. The DNA for the CDR3 is TGTGCCAGCAGCCAAGATGGAGGGCTCATCACCTACGAGCAGTACTTC. As protein: CASSQDGGLITYEQYF.

This chain connects TRBV4-3 to TRBJ2-2; no clear D. The CDR3 is 16 residues long. V gave up 5 bases and J gave up 5 bases, with 18 bases separating them. Germline V gene data show CDR1 as LGHNA and CDR2 as YSLEER. The CDR3 protein is CASSFRGPPHTGELFF. The DNA for the CDR3 is TGCGCCAGCAGCTTCAGAGGACCTCCCCATACCGGGGAGCTGTTTTTT.

This clone was picked up a small number of times. The chain has TRBV6-5 and TRBJ2-4; 16 bases map to TRBD2. The germline CDR1 and CDR2 sequences are MNHEY and SVGAGI. The CDR3 has 15 amino acids. The V gene end was trimmed by 5 bases and the J gene end by 9 bases; junction bases not matched to a gene: 4. The CDR3 protein is CASSGTSGRVSIQYF. CDR3 nucleotide sequence: TGTGCCAGCAGTGGGACTAGCGGGAGGGTGAGCATTCAGTACTTC.

The chain carries TRBV5-1 and TRBJ1-1; D gene unclear. In germline, CDR1 is SGHRS, CDR2 YFSETQ. The V end lost 0 bases, the J end lost 8 bases, and 14 bases lay between the germline ends. This CDR3 is 14 amino acids long. CDR3 sequence reads: CASSLADQRSEAFF. CDR3 nucleotide sequence: TGCGCCAGCAGCTTGGCCGACCAACGGTCCGAAGCTTTCTTT.

This clone has more than one count but fewer than ten. The chain joins TRBV27 to TRBJ2-7; the D gene is possibly TRBD1 (6 bases). Germline assignment: CDR1 MNHEY and CDR2 SMNVEV (reference sequence). This CDR3 region has 14 residues. The V end lost 0 bases, the J end lost 6 bases, and 12 bases lay between the germline ends. CDR3 loop: CASSLSQGLGEQYF. CDR3 DNA sequence: TGTGCCAGCAGTTTATCACAGGGCCTAGGCGAGCAGTACTTC.

This chain uses TRBV27 with TRBJ2-3; 12 bases match TRBD1. Germline V gives CDR1 MNHEY, CDR2 SMNVEV (reference sequence). With V trimmed by 5 bases and J by 6 bases, 6 bases remained unmatched. This CDR3 region has 15 residues. The CDR3 protein is CASSPGTGGWDTQYF. Written as DNA, the CDR3 is TGTGCCAGCAGTCCCGGGACAGGGGGCTGGGATACGCAGTATTTT.